These 9 T cell receptor beta chains were all obtained from the same sample, sequenced in a study of T cells in Graves' hyperthyroidism and ophthalmopathy. TCR beta CDR3 regions were amplified from RNA. An initial round of RT-PCR targeting the TCR CDR3 relied on the HTBI primer set. TCRdb passed the multiplex PCR reads through MiXCR, listing each CDR3 protein once. The table lists about 640,000 distinct CDR3 sequences, more than 14% of them singletons, with about 12% in the top ten. The sample consisted of blood. The receptors here all came from a woman between 50 and 59 years old with Graves' ophthalmopathy.

The table lists this clonotype with many counts. The rearrangement links TRBV20-1 to TRBJ2-5, with TRBD2 as a possible D gene (6 bases). In germline, CDR1 is DFQATT, CDR2 SNEGSKA (reference sequence). The CDR3 totals 14 residues. Trimming shortened V by 5 bases and J by 2 bases, and 15 bases separated the two germline ends. The CDR3 sequence: CSALPLAGQETQYF. The CDR3 nucleotides are TGCAGTGCTCTACCCCTGGCGGGACAAGAGACCCAGTACTTC.

This clonotype has ten or more counts. This rearrangement joins TRBV4-1 to TRBJ2-3; D possibly corresponds to TRBD2 (5 bases). CDR1 MGHRA and CDR2 YSYEKL come from the germline V gene. The CDR3 is 14 residues long. Trimming shortened V by 10 bases and J by 1 base, and 15 bases separated the two germline ends. The CDR3 spells CAISSGDGTDTQYF. CDR3 DNA sequence: TGCGCCATCTCAAGCGGAGACGGCACAGATACGCAGTATTTT.

This clonotype came up a few times. The V call is TRBV9, the J call TRBJ2-7; 14 bases agree with TRBD2. CDR1 and CDR2 (germline): SGDLS, YYNGEE. The J segment lost 3 bases and the V segment lost 4 bases, leaving 6 bases of the junction unmatched. The CDR3 runs to 16 residues. The DNA of the CDR3 is TGTGCCAGCAGCCCGTCTGGGACTAGCGGGAGCTACGAGCAGTACTTC. Translating gives CASSPSGTSGSYEQYF.

The gene calls are TRBV20-1 and TRBJ2-5; D unclear. The germline gives CDR1 DFQATT, CDR2 SNEGSKA (reference sequence). Deletions cut 6 bases from V and 0 bases from J, with 29 bases between. CDR3 length: 19 amino acids. CDR3 nucleotide sequence: TGCAGTGCCCAGCCGCAATTTACTTTAACCCCCTCGTACCAAGAGACCCAGTACTTC. It yields the protein CSAQPQFTLTPSYQETQYF.

The V and J genes are TRBV20-1 and TRBJ2-2; perhaps D is TRBD1 or TRBD2 (5 bases each). Germline assignment: CDR1 DFQATT and CDR2 SNEGSKA (reference sequence). The CDR3 runs to 14 residues. V lost 6 bases, J lost 4 bases, and 15 bases lay in between. In DNA form, the CDR3 reads TGCAGTGCAGAGGGAAGGGGCGGCACCGGGGAGCTGTTTTTT. Translating gives CSAEGRGGTGELFF.

Only a few counts were recorded for this clonotype. CDR3 loop: CASRTDRALNYGYTF. The CDR3 region has the DNA TGTGCCAGCAGGACCGACAGGGCTCTTAACTATGGCTACACCTTC. The chain has TRBV28 and TRBJ1-2; 7 bases line up with TRBD1. CDR1 is MDHEN, CDR2 SYDVKM, per germline. The CDR3 length is 15 residues. V was clipped by 6 bases and J by 1 base; unmatched bases: 8.

This clonotype was observed many times. The chain joins TRBV7-6 to TRBJ1-6; D call uncertain. The CDR3 extends over 15 amino acids. CDR1 and CDR2 (germline): SGHVS, FNYEAQ. The ends were cut back, 1 base at V and 5 bases at J, with 9 bases in the middle. The CDR3 here is CASSLGAGNNSPLHF. In nucleotides, the CDR3 is TGTGCCAGCAGCTTAGGTGCGGGAAATAATTCACCCCTCCACTTT.

This clonotype was counted ten times or more. The CDR3 DNA follows: TGTGCCAGCAGTTACCTCCCGGGACTAGCGGGAGGCCCAGATACGCAGTATTTT. Translating it yields CASSYLPGLAGGPDTQYF. The gene calls are TRBV6-2 or TRBV6-3 and TRBJ2-3, with 15 bases matching TRBD2. This CDR3 has 18 residues. Germline V CDR1 and CDR2: MNHEY, SVGEGT. Germline trimming cut 2 bases from V and 4 bases from J; bases unmatched to any gene: 7.

This clonotype was observed a few times. The J gene is TRBJ1-5, the V gene TRBV20-1; possible D gene TRBD1, 5 bases. The CDR3 covers 14 residues. The ends were cut back, 6 bases at V and 3 bases at J, with 15 bases in the middle. CDR1 and CDR2 (germline): DFQATT, SNEGSKA (reference sequence). CDR3 in amino acids: CSASTSTDNQPQHF. CDR3 bases: TGCAGTGCGAGCACTTCGACAGACAATCAGCCCCAGCATTTT.